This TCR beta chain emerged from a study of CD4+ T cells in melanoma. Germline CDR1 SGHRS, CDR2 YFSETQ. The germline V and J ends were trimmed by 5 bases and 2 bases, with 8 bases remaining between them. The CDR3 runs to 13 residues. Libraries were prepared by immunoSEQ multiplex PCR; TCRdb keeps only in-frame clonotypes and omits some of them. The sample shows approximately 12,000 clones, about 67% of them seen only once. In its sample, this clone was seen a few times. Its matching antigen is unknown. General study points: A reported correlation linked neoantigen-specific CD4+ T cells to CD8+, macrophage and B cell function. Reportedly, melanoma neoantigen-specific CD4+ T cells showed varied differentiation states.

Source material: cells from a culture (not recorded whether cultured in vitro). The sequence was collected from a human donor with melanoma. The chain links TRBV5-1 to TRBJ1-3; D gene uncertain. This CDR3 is CASREGTGNTIYF. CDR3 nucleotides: TGCGCCAGCAGGGAGGGAACTGGAAACACCATATATTTT.